Given below is one T cell receptor (beta chain) in context. Germline V gives CDR1 SGHTA, CDR2 FQGNSA. CDR3 length: 15 residues. The V gene end was trimmed by 5 bases and the J gene end by 2 bases; junction bases not matched to a gene: 6. The sample is drawn from a study of blood T cell repertoires in COVID-19. Study at large: Samples representing acute and convalescent COVID-19 were sourced from the United States, Italy and Spain. Nucleic acid was either cDNA or gDNA, and it came from T cells, B-cell-depleted T cells, or PBMCs.

Original processing methods: Reference gene primers were amplified, and this amplification served to estimate nucleated cell counts. Only in-frame clones appear in the TCRdb table, and some are missing; sequencing was by immunoSEQ multiplex PCR. V and J calls and clone size are as listed in that table; D and trimming were resolved from the DNA. The sample carries around 81,000 clones, around four fifths recorded once. The sequence came from a man aged 50 to 59 with acute or convalescent COVID-19. The sequenced sample consisted of peripheral blood. The gene calls are TRBV7-2 and TRBJ2-1, with TRBD1 matching 7 bases. CDR3 region: CASSPWTGTYNEQFF. The CDR3 nucleotides read TGTGCCAGCAGCCCTTGGACAGGAACCTACAATGAGCAGTTCTTC.